One and the same sample provided the 25 T cell receptor beta chains below, sequenced in a study of blood T cell repertoires in COVID-19. The protocol was immunoSEQ multiplex PCR, while the TCRdb copy is restricted to in-frame clones and leaves out a portion. This repertoire shows approximately 230,000 clones, 80% to 90% found once; its top ten account for about 1.3%. Sequenced: peripheral blood. These TCRs come from a man older than 75 with acute or convalescent COVID-19.

This clone was recorded only once. V and J are TRBV5-1 and TRBJ2-1; tentatively, D is TRBD1 (6 bases). CDR3 length equals 15 residues. CDR1 is SGHRS, CDR2 YFSETQ, per germline. Trimming removed 4 bases at V and 2 bases at J, with 13 bases between. In DNA, the CDR3 is TGCGCCAGCAGCCAGTACAGGGTCCCCTACAATGAGCAGTTCTTC. Its translation: CASSQYRVPYNEQFF. The complete variable domain, with remaining parts taken from reference TRBV5-1 and TRBJ2-1, reads KAGVTQTPRYLIKTRGQQVTLSCSPISGHRSVSWYQQTPGQGLQFLFEYFSETQRNKGNFPGRFSGRQFSNSRSEMNVSTLELGDSALYLCASSQYRVPYNEQFFGPGTRLTVL.

This clone was seen more than once but under ten times. J is TRBJ2-5 and V is TRBV7-3, with D perhaps matching TRBD2 (5 bases). CDR3 length: 14 residues. Trimming took off 5 bases at V and 4 bases at J, with 14 bases between the two ends. From germline, CDR1 is SGHTA and CDR2 FQGTGA. CDR3 sequence (DNA): TGTGCCAGCAGCCCAGGTCACGCGGGAGAGACCCAGTACTTC. Translated, it gives CASSPGHAGETQYF.

This chain uses TRBV2 with TRBJ1-2; TRBD1 agrees at 8 bases. The V gene's germline CDR1 is SNHLY and CDR2 FYNNEI. The CDR3 has 12 residues. Germline trimming cut 6 bases from V and 6 bases from J; bases unmatched to any gene: 3. The DNA of the CDR3 is TGTGCCAGCAGGGGACAGGTGGATGGCTACACCTTC. Amino acid sequence: CASRGQVDGYTF.

The gene calls are TRBV3-1 (or the pseudogene TRBV3-2) and TRBJ2-7; D is ambiguous. V was shortened by 5 bases and J by 4 bases, with 15 bases between the two germline ends. The length of the CDR3 is 14 residues. From germline, CDR1 is LGHDT and CDR2 YNNKEL (reference sequence). The DNA of the CDR3 is TGTGCCAGCAGCGATACATCTAGTAGGTACGAGCAGTACTTC. The encoded protein is CASSDTSSRYEQYF.

In this sample, this clone turned up once. The chain couples TRBV4-1 to TRBJ2-7; D perhaps matches TRBD2 (6 bases). V lost 1 base and J 4 bases, leaving 14 bases between the germline ends. The CDR3 has 15 residues. CDR1 and CDR2 (germline): MGHRA, YSYEKL. For the CDR3, the DNA is TGCGCCAGCAGCCAAGTAGACGGGAGTGGTTACGAGCAGTACTTC. The encoded protein is CASSQVDGSGYEQYF.

The chain recombines TRBV11-3 with TRBJ1-5; the match to TRBD1 covers 7 bases. CDR3 length equals 14 residues. Germline CDR1 SGHNT, CDR2 YENEEA. Trimming removed 3 bases from V and 7 bases from J; junction bases left unmatched: 6. The CDR3 nucleotides read TGTGCCAGCAGCTTGACAGGGAAGGTACAGCCCCAGCATTTT. Translation gives CASSLTGKVQPQHF. Full variable domain (outside the CDR3, taken from reference TRBV11-3 and TRBJ1-5): EAGVVQSPRYKIIEKKQPVAFWCNPISGHNTLYWYLQNLGQGPELLIRYENEEAVDDSQLPKDRFSAERLKGVDSTLKIQPAELGDSAVYLCASSLTGKVQPQHFGDGTRLSIL.

This clone was observed once. The rearrangement joins TRBV3-1 (or the pseudogene TRBV3-2) to TRBJ1-2; unclear D gene. The germline V gene encodes CDR1 LGHDT and CDR2 YNNKEL (reference sequence). This CDR3 has 12 residues. Trimming removed 5 bases at V and 5 bases at J, with 9 bases between. The CDR3 spells CASSWTQYGYTF. DNA of the CDR3: TGTGCCAGCAGCTGGACTCAATATGGCTACACCTTC.

This sequence joins TRBV7-9 and TRBJ1-3; D remains ambiguous. V dropped 5 bases and J dropped 1 base, with 15 bases sitting between them. The CDR3 sequence is 16 residues long. Germline lookup yields CDR1 SEHNR and CDR2 FQNEAQ (reference sequence). The CDR3 loop reads CASSKSSGRSGNTIYF. CDR3 DNA sequence: TGTGCCAGCAGCAAATCGTCCGGGAGGTCTGGAAACACCATATATTTT.

The chain employs TRBV18 and TRBJ2-1, with TRBD2 matching over 10 bases. The CDR3 sequence is 14 residues long. V shed 4 bases and J 5 bases; nucleotides not matched to a gene: 2. Germline lookup yields CDR1 KGHSH and CDR2 LQKENI. The chain's CDR3 is CASSQRGGDNEQFF. The CDR3 nucleotides are TGTGCCAGCTCACAGCGGGGGGGGGACAATGAGCAGTTCTTC.

About this clone itself: At one of its ends the junction is not consistent with the germline gene, which may arise from a read error. This rearrangement joins TRBV7-7 to TRBJ2-1; 9 nucleotides align to TRBD2. Looked up from germline, CDR1 is SSHAT and CDR2 is FNYEAQ (reference sequence). CDR3 size: 16 residues. The CDR3, as DNA: TGTGCTAGCAGCTTATCTCCTAGCGGGACCGGCAATGAGCAGTTCTTC. This gives the protein CASSLSPSGTGNEQFF.

The rearrangement links TRBV3-1 (or the pseudogene TRBV3-2) to TRBJ1-5; D is undetermined. This CDR3 region has 15 residues. Germline V gene sequence: CDR1 LGHDT, CDR2 YNNKEL (reference sequence). V lost 0 bases and J 3 bases, leaving 9 bases between the germline ends. The DNA for the CDR3 is TGTGCCAGCAGCCAAGATACTACAAACAATCAGCCCCAGCATTTT. Its protein is CASSQDTTNNQPQHF.

This chain uses TRBV19 with TRBJ1-5, with D maybe TRBD1 (5 bases). Between the trimmed V and J ends, which lost 3 bases and 3 bases, there was a span of 15 bases. The CDR3 consists of 16 residues. CDR1 is LNHDA, CDR2 SQIVND, per germline (reference sequence). This CDR3 is CASSIRAGRFNQPQHF. CDR3 sequence (DNA): TGTGCCAGTAGTATTCGAGCAGGGAGGTTCAATCAGCCCCAGCATTTT.

The rearrangement uses TRBV28 and TRBJ2-1, with a possible D match to TRBD2 (5 bases). Trimming left V 6 bases short and J 7 bases short, with 16 bases between. CDR1 and CDR2 from the germline V gene are MDHEN and SYDVKM. CDR3 length: 14 amino acids. The CDR3 loop reads CASSRTDWRNEQFF. As DNA, the CDR3 is TGTGCCAGCAGCCGCACGGACTGGCGAAATGAGCAGTTCTTC.

The rearrangement joins TRBV6-9 to TRBJ1-2; D might be TRBD1 (5 bases). Germline loops: CDR1 MNHGY, CDR2 SVAAGI. This CDR3 is built from 15 residues. The V end lost 0 bases, the J end lost 4 bases, and 12 bases lay between the germline ends. CDR3 region: CASSYSRGMVYGYTF. CDR3 nucleotide sequence: TGTGCCAGCAGTTATTCGCGGGGGATGGTCTATGGCTACACCTTC.

The V gene is TRBV27, the J gene TRBJ1-4, with 8 nucleotides matching TRBD1. The CDR3 runs to 16 residues. After removal of 5 bases from V and 0 bases from J, the junction contained 5 bases not matched to a gene. CDR1 is MNHEY and CDR2 is SMNVEV in the germline V gene (reference sequence). In DNA, the CDR3 is TGTGCCAGCAGTCAGACAGGGGTTGCAACTAATGAAAAACTGTTTTTT. Its translation: CASSQTGVATNEKLFF.

The chain couples TRBV6-1 to TRBJ1-3; TRBD1 matches at 8 bases. The germline CDR1 and CDR2 sequences are MNHNS and SASEGT. The J segment lost 3 bases and the V segment lost 3 bases, leaving 4 bases of the junction unmatched. The CDR3 is 15 amino acids. The CDR3 DNA reads as TGTGCCAGCAGTGAGGACAGGGCAGGTGGAAACACCATATATTTT. Its translation: CASSEDRAGGNTIYF.

This sequence joins TRBV27 and TRBJ1-2; 11 bases fit TRBD1. V lost 4 bases, J lost 6 bases, and 7 bases stayed unmatched. Germline CDR1 MNHEY, CDR2 SMNVEV (reference sequence). This CDR3 has 15 amino acids. Here the CDR3 DNA reads TGTGCCAGCAGTTCGGGACAGGGGGTATCTAATGGCTACACCTTC. Amino acids: CASSSGQGVSNGYTF.

The genes are TRBV9 and TRBJ1-5, with no clear D. From germline, CDR1 is SGDLS and CDR2 YYNGEE. The CDR3 has 17 amino acids. V gave up 0 bases and J gave up 1 base, with 14 bases separating them. The CDR3 sequence: CASSVEERVRSNQPQHF. CDR3 DNA sequence: TGTGCCAGCAGCGTAGAAGAGCGGGTAAGGAGCAATCAGCCCCAGCATTTT.

This chain joins TRBV12-3 or TRBV12-4 and TRBJ2-2; D is ambiguous. The V end lost 6 bases, the J end lost 2 bases, and 4 bases lay between the germline ends. This CDR3 comprises 12 residues. In DNA form, the CDR3 reads TGTGCCAGCAGCCTCAACACCGGGGAGCTGTTTTTT. It specifies CASSLNTGELFF.

This chain links TRBV20-1 with TRBJ2-6, with D possibly being TRBD2 (5 bases). Trimming left V 3 bases short and J 0 bases short, with 15 bases between. Germline CDR1 DFQATT, CDR2 SNEGSKA (reference sequence). The CDR3 runs to 17 residues. The CDR3 protein is CSASGGDNPSGANVLTF. For the CDR3, the DNA is TGCAGTGCTAGTGGAGGCGATAACCCCTCTGGGGCCAACGTCCTGACTTTC.

The chain has TRBV28 and TRBJ2-7; D not resolved. This CDR3 spans 13 amino acids. Germline-derived CDR1 and CDR2 are MDHEN and SYDVKM. V shed 7 bases and J shed 5 bases, with 15 bases lying between them. In DNA, the CDR3 is TGTGCCAGCATCCCAACTACTGCCCACGAGCAGTACTTC. Translating it yields CASIPTTAHEQYF.

V usage is TRBV7-3 and J usage is TRBJ2-2; 8 bases are shared with TRBD2. V was clipped by 0 bases and J by 6 bases; unmatched bases: 3. In germline, CDR1 is SGHTA, CDR2 FQGTGA. The CDR3 sequence is 15 residues long. This CDR3 is CASSLTGLESGELFF. In DNA, the CDR3 is TGTGCCAGCAGCTTAACGGGACTAGAATCCGGGGAGCTGTTTTTT.

This clone has a single count. This rearrangement joins TRBV5-6 to TRBJ2-1; 11 bases fit TRBD2. V was clipped by 6 bases and J by 6 bases; unmatched bases: 2. The CDR3 runs to 13 residues. CDR1 is SGHDT, CDR2 YYEEEE, per germline. In nucleotides, the CDR3 is TGTGCCAGCAAGACTAGCGGGGTCAATGAGCAGTTCTTC. As protein: CASKTSGVNEQFF.

V is TRBV5-1 and J is TRBJ2-1; 8 bases align to TRBD1. Germline values: CDR1 SGHRS, CDR2 YFSETQ. The CDR3 contains 16 residues. The V and J ends lost 4 bases and 0 bases, in that order; junction bases with no gene match: 6. Here the CDR3 reads CASSPTTGDSYNEQFF. CDR3 sequence (DNA): TGCGCCAGCAGCCCTACGACAGGGGACTCCTACAATGAGCAGTTCTTC.

V is TRBV28 and J is TRBJ1-5; D might be TRBD1 (5 bases). V lost 7 bases and J lost 6, with 19 bases in between. This CDR3 comprises 15 residues. Germline CDR1 is MDHEN and CDR2 is SYDVKM. The CDR3 bases are TGTGCCAGCACCACCGGCGGGGGGGGAGGTCAGCCCCAGCATTTT. Its protein product is CASTTGGGGGQPQHF.